These 4 T cell receptor beta chains were all obtained from the same sample, sequenced in a study of T-cell reconstitution after alpha-beta-depleted transplantation in children. Researchers prepared the TCRbeta library using unique molecular identifiers, the study reports. TCRdb ran MiXCR on the PCR reads and lists one entry per CDR3 protein. The data contain hundreds of thousands of distinct CDR3 sequences, over 10% of them singletons. Sequencing was performed on PBMCs, mostly from graft donor cells, taken 360 days after TCRalphabeta/CD19-depleted stem cell transplant. The receptors originated from a male patient aged 10 to 17 who had a stem cell transplant for acute myeloid leukemia, so the T cells may come from the graft donor.

This clonotype was detected ten times or more. The chain is built from TRBV20-1 and TRBJ2-3; no clear D gene. Per germline, CDR1 DFQATT and CDR2 SNEGSKA (reference sequence). The ends were cut back, 5 bases at V and 4 bases at J, with 7 bases in the middle. The CDR3 is 11 amino acids. The CDR3 nucleotides read TGCAGTGCTGATGCATCAGATACGCAGTATTTT. This encodes CSADASDTQYF.

This clonotype was observed a few times. V gene TRBV20-1 combines with J gene TRBJ2-2, with 10 bases identical to TRBD1. The trim removed 6 bases at V and 6 bases at J, leaving 10 bases unmatched. Germline V gene lookup returns CDR1 DFQATT and CDR2 SNEGSKA (reference sequence). This CDR3 is 15 amino acids long. CDR3 DNA sequence: TGCAGTGCCCCCTTGCCCGGGACAGGGGCCGGGGAGCTGTTTTTT. Protein product: CSAPLPGTGAGELFF.

The V gene is TRBV4-3, the J gene TRBJ2-4; a weak D match, TRBD2 (6 bases). CDR3 size: 13 residues. The germline V and J ends were trimmed by 4 bases and 6 bases, with 10 bases remaining between them. Germline loops: CDR1 LGHNA, CDR2 YSLEER. CDR3: CASSPGLLNIQYF. CDR3 bases: TGCGCCAGCAGCCCGGGACTCCTAAACATTCAGTACTTC.

This clonotype has a count of ten or more. V is TRBV5-1 and J is TRBJ2-7, with TRBD2 as a possible D gene (6 bases). V was shortened by 4 bases and J by 2 bases, with 19 bases between the two germline ends. The CDR3 is 16 residues long. Germline lookup yields CDR1 SGHRS and CDR2 YFSETQ. The CDR3 reads CASSPRGGNSPYEQYF. Here the CDR3 DNA reads TGCGCCAGCAGCCCAAGAGGAGGGAATTCACCCTACGAGCAGTACTTC. Drawing the rest from reference TRBV5-1 and TRBJ2-7, the complete variable domain is KAGVTQTPRYLIKTRGQQVTLSCSPISGHRSVSWYQQTPGQGLQFLFEYFSETQRNKGNFPGRFSGRQFSNSRSEMNVSTLELGDSALYLCASSPRGGNSPYEQYFGPGTRLTVT.